This TCR beta chain was recovered during a study of control samples from healthy donors and cancer patients. Germline V lookup: CDR1 MNHEY, CDR2 SMNVEV (reference sequence). Trimming shortened V by 5 bases and J by 7 bases, and 17 bases separated the two germline ends. The CDR3 runs to 15 residues. Profiling relied on immunoSEQ multiplex PCR, and the TCRdb table lists in-frame clones only, not all of them. The data show about 100,000 clones, more than 85% seen once. The rearrangement joins TRBV27 to TRBJ2-2, with D possibly being TRBD1 or TRBD2 (5 bases each). The receptor was derived from a woman aged 45-65 years in good health. The sequencing sample was made of blood. CDR3 nucleotides: TGTGCCAGCAGTGGGGGACGGACCAAGATCGGGGAGCTGTTTTTT. Translation: CASSGGRTKIGELFF.